Listed below are T cell receptor beta chains from one sample, sequenced in a study of response to subunit inactivated influenza vaccine. TCRdb re-called the RT-PCR reads with MiXCR, one entry per CDR3 protein. Here the sample spans roughly 620,000 distinct CDR3 sequences, approximately 10% being singletons. These data are also associated with another study on T cells expressing NK-cell markers.

This specimen was PBMCs from blood, taken on the day of vaccination. These receptors originate from a man aged 50-59 years who received an inactivated influenza vaccine. CDR3s include the opening cysteine and the closing phenylalanine or tryptophan. Fields, in order: V gene, D gene, J gene, clone size, CDR3 DNA, CDR3 protein. The D gene is left open where the match is weak. Not all rows give a size; the values are once, few, many and, for expanded clones, a class.

v_call: TRBV19
d_call: TRBD1
j_call: TRBJ2-7
clone_size: few
cdr3_nt: TGTGCCAGTAGTATACACGACAGGGGAGGCTACGAGCAGTACTTC
cdr3_aa: CASSIHDRGGYEQYF

v_call: TRBV12-3/TRBV12-4
d_call: NA
j_call: TRBJ1-6
clone_size: many
cdr3_nt: TGTGCCAGCAGCCTATCCGGGGGCCGGGGGAATTCACCCCTCCACTTT
cdr3_aa: CASSLSGGRGNSPLHF

v_call: TRBV9
d_call: NA
j_call: TRBJ2-1
clone_size: NA
cdr3_nt: TGTGCCAGCAGCGTAGGTGGGGGAAGGGGGAATGAGCAGTTCTTC
cdr3_aa: CASSVGGGRGNEQFF

v_call: TRBV29-1
d_call: NA
j_call: TRBJ2-2
clone_size: many
cdr3_nt: TGCAGCGTTAACATCCTGAACACCGGGGAGCTGTTTTTT
cdr3_aa: CSVNILNTGELFF

v_call: TRBV4-1
d_call: NA
j_call: TRBJ2-7
clone_size: NA
cdr3_nt: TGCGCCAGCAGCACTACCGTCGGAGGGAGCTCCTACGAGCAGTACTTC
cdr3_aa: CASSTTVGGSSYEQYF

v_call: TRBV5-1
d_call: TRBD1
j_call: TRBJ2-1
clone_size: many
cdr3_nt: TGCGCCAGCAGCCCCCCACCGGGACAGGTCATCGGTGAGCAGTTCTTC
cdr3_aa: CASSPPPGQVIGEQFF

v_call: TRBV12-3/TRBV12-4
d_call: NA
j_call: TRBJ2-1
clone_size: few
cdr3_nt: TGTGCCAGCAGTGTCACAGGGAGCTCCTACAATGAGCAGTTCTTC
cdr3_aa: CASSVTGSSYNEQFF

v_call: TRBV10-3
d_call: TRBD1
j_call: TRBJ2-2
clone_size: few
cdr3_nt: TGTGCCATCAGTGCCGGGACAGCCCGTCGGAACACCGGGGAGCTGTTTTTT
cdr3_aa: CAISAGTARRNTGELFF

v_call: TRBV9
d_call: TRBD2
j_call: TRBJ2-1
clone_size: few
cdr3_nt: TGTGCCAGCAGCGTGGGGCCGGGGGGTTACAATGAGCAGTTCTTC
cdr3_aa: CASSVGPGGYNEQFF

v_call: TRBV28
d_call: TRBD1
j_call: TRBJ1-5
clone_size: NA
cdr3_nt: TGTGCCAGCAGTAGGGACAGGGACGTGAAGCCCCAGCATTTT
cdr3_aa: CASSRDRDVKPQHF

v_call: TRBV5-1
d_call: NA
j_call: TRBJ2-1
clone_size: few
cdr3_nt: TGCGCCAGCAGCTTGCCCCGGGAACAGGGCTCCTACAATGAGCAGTTCTTC
cdr3_aa: CASSLPREQGSYNEQFF

v_call: TRBV10-3
d_call: TRBD2
j_call: TRBJ2-1
clone_size: NA
cdr3_nt: TGTGCCATCAGTGATATCACTAGCGGGAGGGGGAATGAGCAGTTCTTC
cdr3_aa: CAISDITSGRGNEQFF

v_call: TRBV5-1
d_call: NA
j_call: TRBJ1-4
clone_size: few
cdr3_nt: TGCGCCAGCAGCCGGTTAAGATCCGGCCAGAATGAAAAACTGTTTTTT
cdr3_aa: CASSRLRSGQNEKLFF